The 23 T cell receptor beta chains below were found in one sample sequenced in a study of T cells after posttransplantation cyclophosphamide. TCRdb keeps only in-frame clones here, not all; method: immunoSEQ multiplex PCR. The sample carries thousands of clones, approximately 77% recorded once. A marrow graft followed busulfan-fludarabine conditioning, with cyclophosphamide on days +3 and +4. The source material was PBMCs, sampled after allogeneic stem cell transplant with posttransplant cyclophosphamide. These receptors were taken from a female patient between 50 and 60 years old who received an allogeneic stem cell transplant from a related donor, was CMV-positive, and had no GVHD. Some T cells may originate from the graft donor.

The chain couples TRBV19 to TRBJ2-2, with TRBD2 matching 10 bases. The CDR3 is 15 residues long. Germline-derived CDR1 and CDR2 are LNHDA and SQIVND (reference sequence). Trimming cost V 6 bases and J 4 bases; bases outside gene matches: 5. The DNA of the CDR3 is TGTGCCAGTAGGGGAGCGGGGGGGGGCACCGGGGAGCTGTTTTTT. Translating gives CASRGAGGGTGELFF.

This clone was picked up a small number of times. In nucleotides, the CDR3 is TGTGCCAGCAGTCCGACTCAGGGGATCGGGGAGACCCAGTACTTC. This encodes CASSPTQGIGETQYF. V is TRBV6-5 and J is TRBJ2-5; tentative D call: TRBD1 (6 bases). V was cut by 5 bases and J by 5 bases, with 18 bases left in between. Germline V gene sequence: CDR1 MNHEY, CDR2 SVGAGI. The CDR3 spans 15 residues.

V usage is TRBV19 and J usage is TRBJ1-2, with a weak D call TRBD1 (5 bases). The CDR3 consists of 14 residues. CDR1 LNHDA and CDR2 SQIVND come from the germline V gene (reference sequence). Trimming took 4 bases from V and 4 from J, leaving 13 bases between them. The CDR3 spells CASSKGLGPYGYTF. CDR3 coding DNA: TGTGCCAGTAGTAAGGGATTGGGGCCCTATGGCTACACCTTC.

The V and J genes are TRBV15 and TRBJ1-2; D is unclear. The length of the CDR3 is 21 residues. CDR1 and CDR2 from the germline V gene are LNHNV and YYDKDF (reference sequence). The V end was cut by 0 bases, the J end by 5 bases, with 31 bases between. CDR3 sequence reads: CATSRDLGPGLGGREGYGYTF. CDR3 bases: TGTGCCACCAGCAGAGATCTCGGCCCCGGCCTGGGCGGGCGCGAAGGGTATGGCTACACCTTC.

The chain recombines TRBV19 with TRBJ2-1, with D possibly being TRBD2 (5 bases). The CDR3 consists of 16 residues. V was trimmed by 5 bases and J by 0 bases, leaving 14 bases between them. Germline V gene data show CDR1 as LNHDA and CDR2 as SQIVND (reference sequence). The CDR3 here is CASSGETGSSYNEQFF. In nucleotides, the CDR3 is TGTGCCAGTAGTGGGGAGACGGGGAGCTCCTACAATGAGCAGTTCTTC.

The chain joins TRBV11-1 to TRBJ2-5, with 7 bases that match TRBD2. The CDR3 covers 13 residues. The germline CDR1 and CDR2 sequences are SGHAT and FQDESV (reference sequence). V lost 5 bases and J lost 3; bases outside the gene matches: 3. This chain's CDR3 is CASSLGLEETQYF. The CDR3 coding sequence is TGTGCCAGCAGCCTCGGACTAGAAGAGACCCAGTACTTC. Based on the CDR3 plus reference TRBV11-1 and TRBJ2-5, the full variable domain is EAEVAQSPRYKITEKSQAVAFWCDPISGHATLYWYRQILGQGPELLVQFQDESVVDDSQLPKDRFSAERLKGVDSTLKIQPAELGDSAMYLCASSLGLEETQYFGPGTRLLVL.

The rearrangement joins TRBV5-6 to TRBJ2-3; 11 bases map to TRBD2. CDR3 length: 17 amino acids. The germline V gene encodes CDR1 SGHDT and CDR2 YYEEEE. After removal of 2 bases from V and 2 bases from J, the junction contained 7 bases not matched to a gene. Here the CDR3 DNA reads TGTGCCAGCAGCTTAACCCTAGCGGGAGGTATCACAGATACGCAGTATTTT. Residues: CASSLTLAGGITDTQYF.

This chain uses TRBV6-1 with TRBJ2-1; 9 bases match TRBD1. Germline lookup yields CDR1 MNHNS and CDR2 SASEGT. This CDR3 has 14 amino acids. With 10 bases clipped from V and 4 bases from J, the junction kept 8 bases outside the gene matches. Written as DNA, the CDR3 is TGTGCCATCAGATCCGGGACAGGGTACAATGAGCAGTTCTTC. Its translation is CAIRSGTGYNEQFF.

The CDR3 loop reads CASSQGLYNEQFF. The CDR3 bases are TGTGCCAGCAGCCAGGGACTTTACAATGAGCAGTTCTTC. This chain uses TRBV11-2 with TRBJ2-1; tentatively, D is TRBD2 (6 bases). V dropped 5 bases and J dropped 4 bases, with 9 bases sitting between them. CDR1 is SGHAT and CDR2 is FQNNGV in the germline V gene. The CDR3 is 13 residues long.

This clone was seen a single time. The chain is built from TRBV9 and TRBJ1-1; 7 bases map to TRBD1. J was trimmed by 7 bases and V by 4 bases; bases with no gene match: 10. The CDR3 has 14 amino acids. Germline CDR1 SGDLS, CDR2 YYNGEE. In nucleotides, the CDR3 is TGTGCCAGCAGCCGCAATCCCGGGACAGTTGAAGCTTTCTTT. Translating it yields CASSRNPGTVEAFF. Combining the CDR3 with reference TRBV9 and TRBJ1-1 gives the whole variable domain DSGVTQTPKHLITATGQRVTLRCSPRSGDLSVYWYQQSLDQGLQFLIQYYNGEERAKGNILERFSAQQFPDLHSELNLSSLELGDSALYFCASSRNPGTVEAFFGQGTRLTVV.

The count of this clone is one. This rearrangement joins TRBV5-1 to TRBJ2-7; D is possibly TRBD1 (5 bases). V dropped 6 bases and J dropped 3 bases, with 13 bases sitting between them. The CDR3 length is 13 residues. In germline, CDR1 is SGHRS, CDR2 YFSETQ. CDR3 coding DNA: TGCGCCAGCACCCCCCAGGGAAACTACGAGCAGTACTTC. This codes for CASTPQGNYEQYF.

Here the CDR3 DNA reads TGTGCCAGCAGTGAAGATAGCTCCTACGAGCAGTACTTC. Translating it yields CASSEDSSYEQYF. The genes are TRBV2 and TRBJ2-7; D is unclear. From germline, CDR1 is SNHLY and CDR2 FYNNEI. V was pared by 1 base and J by 0 bases, with 4 bases between. The CDR3 covers 13 residues.

The genes are TRBV18 and TRBJ1-1, with D maybe TRBD1 (5 bases). V was pared by 5 bases and J by 7 bases, with 11 bases between. The length of the CDR3 is 12 residues. CDR1 is KGHSH, CDR2 LQKENI, per germline. The CDR3 spells CASSATQDEAFF. The CDR3 nucleotides read TGTGCCAGCTCAGCGACACAGGATGAAGCTTTCTTT.

The chain joins TRBV7-2 to TRBJ2-7; 8 bases map to TRBD1. The CDR3 contains 15 residues. The junction had 5 bases not matched to a gene; V was cut back by 2 bases and J by 2 bases. CDR1 is SGHTA and CDR2 is FQGNSA in the germline V gene. The CDR3 sequence is CASSLWDRITYEQYF. The CDR3, as DNA: TGTGCCAGCAGCTTATGGGACAGGATTACCTACGAGCAGTACTTC.

The gene calls are TRBV5-1 and TRBJ1-5, with a weak D call TRBD1 (5 bases). Deletions cut 2 bases from V and 5 bases from J, with 8 bases between. Looked up from germline, CDR1 is SGHRS and CDR2 is YFSETQ. The CDR3 loop spans 13 amino acids. The CDR3 loop reads CASSLGADQPQHF. The CDR3 DNA reads TGCGCCAGCAGCTTAGGGGCGGATCAGCCCCAGCATTTT. Filled out from reference TRBV5-1 and TRBJ1-5, the complete variable domain reads KAGVTQTPRYLIKTRGQQVTLSCSPISGHRSVSWYQQTPGQGLQFLFEYFSETQRNKGNFPGRFSGRQFSNSRSEMNVSTLELGDSALYLCASSLGADQPQHFGDGTRLSIL.

This clone was counted once. This chain uses TRBV2 with TRBJ1-1; D possibly corresponds to TRBD1 (5 bases). This CDR3 contains 14 residues. Germline CDR1 and CDR2: SNHLY and FYNNEI. V lost 3 bases and J 8 bases, leaving 16 bases between the germline ends. Here the CDR3 reads CASSDIPGRDEAFF. In DNA form, the CDR3 reads TGTGCCAGCAGTGATATACCAGGGAGGGACGAAGCTTTCTTT.

This clone has only one observation. The rearrangement joins TRBV27 to TRBJ2-2; D is perhaps TRBD2 (6 bases). Germline V gene data show CDR1 as MNHEY and CDR2 as SMNVEV (reference sequence). The CDR3 extends over 14 amino acids. V lost 10 bases, J lost 6 bases, and 18 bases lay in between. CDR3 sequence (DNA): TGTGCCACCTCCCGACTAGTGGGGGCCGGGGAGCTGTTTTTT. This translates into CATSRLVGAGELFF.

The chain couples TRBV29-1 to TRBJ1-2; D possibly corresponds to TRBD1 (6 bases). The CDR3 has 15 amino acids. Germline V lookup: CDR1 SQVTM, CDR2 ANQGSEA. Deletions cut 6 bases from V and 1 base from J, with 18 bases between. In DNA form, the CDR3 reads TGCAGCGTGAGCCGCCTGCCAGGGGATAACTATGGCTACACCTTC. Translated: CSVSRLPGDNYGYTF.

V usage is TRBV7-9 and J usage is TRBJ1-2, with 8 bases identical to TRBD1. V lost 3 bases and J lost 0; bases outside the gene matches: 6. Germline CDR1 reads SEHNR; CDR2 reads FQNEAQ (reference sequence). There are 16 residues in the CDR3. DNA of the CDR3: TGTGCCAGCAGCTTCGGACAGGGCCTTACTAACTATGGCTACACCTTC. This translates into CASSFGQGLTNYGYTF.

This clone was observed once. The genes are TRBV6-4 and TRBJ1-2; D gene ambiguous. The V and J ends lost 8 bases and 3 bases respectively, with 25 bases between them. The length of the CDR3 is 17 residues. Germline V gives CDR1 MRHNA, CDR2 SNTAGT. The CDR3 loop is CASSAYGDAGSDYGYTF. DNA of the CDR3: TGTGCCAGCTCCGCCTATGGGGATGCGGGTTCGGACTATGGCTACACCTTC.

The chain has TRBV19 and TRBJ2-3; 15 nucleotides align to TRBD2. V was pared by 5 bases and J by 5 bases, with 5 bases of the junction left unmatched. This CDR3 is 16 amino acids long. The germline CDR1 and CDR2 sequences are LNHDA and SQIVND (reference sequence). CDR3 DNA sequence: TGTGCCAGTAGTCAAGGACTAGCGGGAGGGGGAGATACGCAGTATTTT. Translating it yields CASSQGLAGGGDTQYF.

The chain combines TRBV30 with TRBJ2-7; TRBD2 matches at 11 bases. There are 15 residues in the CDR3. The germline V gene has CDR1 GTSNPN and CDR2 SVGIG (reference sequence). The junction had 4 bases not matched to a gene; V was cut back by 1 base and J by 2 bases. Here the CDR3 DNA reads TGTGCCTGGAGTGGACTAGCGGGATCTCCCTACGAGCAGTACTTC. Its translation is CAWSGLAGSPYEQYF.

The V call is TRBV9, the J call TRBJ2-4, with D possibly TRBD2 on 5 matching bases. V lost 0 bases and J 6 bases, leaving 7 bases between the germline ends. The CDR3 loop spans 13 amino acids. Germline V lookup: CDR1 SGDLS, CDR2 YYNGEE. The CDR3 protein is CASSVGERNIQYF. The CDR3 nucleotides read TGTGCCAGCAGCGTAGGGGAGAGAAACATTCAGTACTTC.